A single sample gave rise to the 12 T cell receptor beta chains below, sequenced in a study of Tregs in tolerant kidney transplant recipients. Mixed chimerism was transient after nonmyeloablative marrow transplants from related graft donors. Profiled with immunoSEQ multiplex PCR; TCRdb holds only in-frame clones, not every one. The sample contains tens of thousands of clones, approximately 93% of which appear only once. Sample: CD4+ T cells from blood (PBMCs), taken 12 months after the transplant. The receptors were gathered from a human patient who received a combined kidney and bone marrow transplant. Some T cells may arise from the graft donor.

This chain connects TRBV5-1 to TRBJ2-5; 7 bases are shared with TRBD1. The CDR3 totals 13 residues. CDR1 and CDR2 from the germline V gene are SGHRS and YFSETQ. V lost 4 bases to trimming and J lost 3 bases; unmatched junction nucleotides: 3. The CDR3 DNA sequence: TGCGCCAGCAGCCCTGGGACAGAAGAGACCCAGTACTTC. Its translation: CASSPGTEETQYF.

J is TRBJ2-5 and V is TRBV20-1; 7 nucleotides agree with TRBD2. The J call is in doubt because the DNA end fits TRBJ2-7 better. The CDR3 totals 11 residues. CDR1 and CDR2 (germline): DFQATT, SNEGSKA (reference sequence). The CDR3 nucleotides are TGCAGTGCCGGGACTACCTACGAGCAGTACTTC. It specifies CSAGTTYEQYF.

This clone was recorded a few times. This chain uses TRBV2 with TRBJ2-7; 10 nucleotides agree with TRBD1. From germline, CDR1 is SNHLY and CDR2 FYNNEI. The junction had 13 bases not matched to a gene; V was cut back by 8 bases and J by 6 bases. CDR3 length: 15 residues. CDR3: CASALMETGGSEQYF. CDR3 sequence (DNA): TGTGCCAGCGCCCTCATGGAGACAGGGGGCTCCGAGCAGTACTTC.

This sequence joins TRBV27 and TRBJ1-5, with a weak D call TRBD1 (6 bases). Between the trimmed V and J ends, which lost 4 bases and 3 bases, there was a span of 10 bases. Germline-derived CDR1 and CDR2 are MNHEY and SMNVEV (reference sequence). This CDR3 spans 14 amino acids. DNA of the CDR3: TGTGCCAGCAGTTCACAGGGCCTCAATCAGCCCCAGCATTTT. It translates to CASSSQGLNQPQHF.

V gene TRBV12-5 combines with J gene TRBJ2-7, with 8 bases lining up with TRBD2. Looked up from germline, CDR1 is LGHNT and CDR2 is FRNRAP. V lost 0 bases, J lost 2 bases, and 6 bases stayed unmatched. This CDR3 is built from 16 residues. CDR3 sequence reads: CASGLVSGREAYEQYF. The CDR3 nucleotides read TGTGCTAGTGGTTTGGTATCGGGGCGGGAGGCCTACGAGCAGTACTTC. Looking up the rest from reference TRBV12-5 and TRBJ2-7 gives the full variable domain: DARVTQTPRHKVTEMGQEVTMRCQPILGHNTVFWYRQTMMQGLELLAYFRNRAPLDDSGMPKDRFSAEMPDATLATLKIQPSEPRDSAVYFCASGLVSGREAYEQYFGPGTRLTVT.

The genes are TRBV5-4 and TRBJ2-1; a weak D match, TRBD2 (6 bases). Per the germline V gene, CDR1 is SGHNT and CDR2 is YYREEE (reference sequence). The CDR3 is 15 amino acids. The germline V and J ends were trimmed by 5 bases and 0 bases, with 12 bases remaining between them. CDR3 region: CASRGTGGSYNEQFF. CDR3 coding DNA: TGTGCCAGCAGGGGGACCGGGGGCTCCTACAATGAGCAGTTCTTC. The variable domain in full, with the rest retrieved from reference TRBV5-4 and TRBJ2-1, is ETGVTQSPTHLIKTRGQQVTLRCSSQSGHNTVSWYQQALGQGPQFIFQYYREEENGRGNFPPRFSGLQFPNYSSELNVNALELDDSALYLCASRGTGGSYNEQFFGPGTRLTVL.

The chain recombines TRBV12-5 with TRBJ2-1; D perhaps matches TRBD2 (6 bases). Germline V gene data show CDR1 as LGHNT and CDR2 as FRNRAP. Trimming removed 5 bases from V and 2 bases from J, with 13 bases in between. The CDR3 sequence is 15 residues long. CDR3 DNA: TGTGCTAGTGGTCCCGGAGGGGCCGCCTACAATGAGCAGTTCTTC. Residues: CASGPGGAAYNEQFF. Looking up the rest from reference TRBV12-5 and TRBJ2-1 gives the full variable domain: DARVTQTPRHKVTEMGQEVTMRCQPILGHNTVFWYRQTMMQGLELLAYFRNRAPLDDSGMPKDRFSAEMPDATLATLKIQPSEPRDSAVYFCASGPGGAAYNEQFFGPGTRLTVL.

The rearrangement uses TRBV14 and TRBJ1-5, with unresolved D. V gave up 1 base and J gave up 2 bases, with 9 bases separating them. CDR3 length: 15 residues. Looked up from germline, CDR1 is SGHDN and CDR2 is FVKESK. Here the CDR3 DNA reads TGTGCCAGCAGCCAAGGATCAGGTGGCAATCAGCCCCAGCATTTT. Protein sequence: CASSQGSGGNQPQHF.

The chain uses TRBV7-9 and TRBJ1-1; possible D gene TRBD1, 5 bases. Germline V gene lookup returns CDR1 SEHNR and CDR2 FQNEAQ (reference sequence). There are 14 residues in the CDR3. Trimming stripped 5 bases from V and 2 bases from J, with 12 bases between. Written as DNA, the CDR3 is TGTGCCAGCAGCGCGAGGCAGGGCAACACTGAAGCTTTCTTT. Its protein product is CASSARQGNTEAFF. The entire variable domain, with the rest obtained from reference TRBV7-9 and TRBJ1-1, is as follows: DTGVSQNPRHKITKRGQNVTFRCDPISEHNRLYWYRQTLGQGPEFLTYFQNEAQLEKSRLLSDRFSAERPKGSFSTLEIQRTEQGDSAMYLCASSARQGNTEAFFGQGTRLTVV.

This clone has only one observation. The chain has TRBV4-2 and TRBJ1-4, with a possible D match to TRBD1 (6 bases). The CDR3 is 16 amino acids. V was cut by 1 base and J by 0 bases, with 9 bases left in between. Germline V gives CDR1 LGHNA, CDR2 YNFKEQ. CDR3 nucleotide sequence: TGTGCCAGCAGCCAAGGATACAGGGCAACTAATGAAAAACTGTTTTTT. Its protein is CASSQGYRATNEKLFF.

V gene TRBV6-5 combines with J gene TRBJ2-2, with a tentative D call TRBD1 (6 bases). CDR1 is MNHEY, CDR2 SVGAGI, per germline. The ends were cut back, 6 bases at V and 0 bases at J, with 11 bases in the middle. CDR3 size: 15 residues. The CDR3 sequence is CASSHRTANTGELFF. In DNA, the CDR3 is TGTGCCAGCAGCCATCGGACAGCGAACACCGGGGAGCTGTTTTTT.

The J gene is TRBJ2-3, the V gene TRBV27, with D perhaps TRBD2 (5 bases). This CDR3 has 14 amino acids. Trimming stripped 4 bases from V and 2 bases from J, with 10 bases between. Germline V lookup: CDR1 MNHEY, CDR2 SMNVEV (reference sequence). In DNA form, the CDR3 reads TGTGCCAGCAGTTCGGGGTCCTTCACAGATACGCAGTATTTT. Its protein is CASSSGSFTDTQYF.